The source of this TCR beta chain is a study of blood T cells in healthy people across ages. Findings and limits, study-wide: TCR beta diversity per million T cells fell roughly linearly with age.

At least 7 million PBMCs were isolated per sample. Note on this clonotype: Antigen: not known.

From germline, CDR1 is MGHRA and CDR2 YSYEKL. The CDR3 runs 16 residues. The ends lost 1 base at V and 5 bases at J; junction bases unmatched: 7. Next came a second PCR, run for roughly 6 to 11 cycles, which used a sample-barcoded 5' primer along with a J-beta primer mix. TCRdb recomputed calls from the 5' RACE reads with MiXCR, one row per CDR3 protein. The data show some 1.6 million distinct CDR3 sequences, about 31% seen once. V is TRBV4-1 and J is TRBJ2-5, with 10 bases lining up with TRBD2. Material for sequencing was blood. The TCR sequence derives from a woman in her thirties in good health. In DNA form, the CDR3 reads TGCGCCAGCAGCCAAGCCGGGACTAGCGTCGGTGAGACCCAGTACTTC. It yields the protein CASSQAGTSVGETQYF.